These 20 T cell receptor beta chains share one sample of origin, sequenced in a study of blood T cells in healthy people across ages. Using a J-beta primer mix together with a sample-barcoded 5' primer, a second PCR was run for roughly 6 to 12 cycles. From the 5' RACE reads, TCRdb called clonotypes with MiXCR, one entry per CDR3 protein. The sample holds about 780,000 distinct CDR3 sequences; 55% to 65% are singletons and the top ten take roughly a quarter. The sequenced material came from blood. These receptors came from a man younger than 40 in good health.

The genes are TRBV3-1 and TRBJ2-3; 7 positions agree with TRBD2. This CDR3 has 15 amino acids. From germline, CDR1 is LGHDT and CDR2 YNNKEL (reference sequence). With 3 bases clipped from V and 4 bases from J, the junction kept 7 bases outside the gene matches. CDR3 sequence: CASSHARLAADTQYF. The CDR3 DNA sequence: TGTGCCAGCAGCCATGCTAGACTAGCCGCAGATACGCAGTATTTT.

The chain couples TRBV9 to TRBJ2-5; D possibly corresponds to TRBD2 (6 bases). CDR1 is SGDLS and CDR2 is YYNGEE in the germline V gene. Trimming removed 0 bases at V and 0 bases at J, with 9 bases between. The CDR3 has 15 residues. The CDR3 DNA reads as TGTGCCAGCAGCGTAGACGGGGAGGACCAAGAGACCCAGTACTTC. This encodes CASSVDGEDQETQYF.

This clonotype has more than one count but fewer than ten. CDR3 in DNA: TGTGCCAGCAAGGAGCGGGGGGCTACCTACGAGCAGTACTTC. Its protein product is CASKERGATYEQYF. The rearrangement uses TRBV27 and TRBJ2-7; TRBD2 aligns across 9 bases. Trimming cost V 7 bases and J 2 bases; bases outside gene matches: 6. The CDR3 spans 14 residues. Germline CDR1 reads MNHEY; CDR2 reads SMNVEV (reference sequence).

This chain uses TRBV20-1 with TRBJ1-6; 7 nucleotides align to TRBD1. This CDR3 spans 13 amino acids. Unmatched junction bases numbered 8, after V lost 8 bases and J lost 7 bases. CDR1 and CDR2 from the germline V gene are DFQATT and SNEGSKA (reference sequence). CDR3 sequence reads: CSTQGVGNSPLHF. The CDR3 DNA follows: TGCAGTACCCAGGGGGTCGGGAATTCACCCCTCCACTTT.

The chain uses TRBV20-1 and TRBJ2-5; possible D gene TRBD1, 5 bases. V was pared by 5 bases and J by 5 bases, with 21 bases between. This CDR3 has 15 amino acids. The germline V gene encodes CDR1 DFQATT and CDR2 SNEGSKA (reference sequence). The chain's CDR3 is CSAGPRRGSGETQYF. CDR3 sequence (DNA): TGCAGTGCTGGCCCACGAAGGGGATCTGGGGAGACCCAGTACTTC.

The chain uses TRBV29-1 and TRBJ2-3, with TRBD2 identical over 8 bases. The CDR3 has 14 residues. J gave up 3 bases and V 4 bases, and 6 bases lay outside the gene matches. Germline CDR1 is SQVTM and CDR2 is ANQGSEA. This chain's CDR3 is CSVVPAGATDTQYF. The DNA of the CDR3 is TGCAGCGTTGTACCAGCGGGGGCAACAGATACGCAGTATTTT.

The chain uses TRBV7-9 and TRBJ2-1, with D hard to call. Germline V lookup: CDR1 SEHNR, CDR2 FQNEAQ (reference sequence). CDR3 size: 14 residues. Trimming shortened V by 5 bases and J by 2 bases, and 10 bases separated the two germline ends. The CDR3 here is CASSEKATYNEQFF. CDR3 bases: TGTGCCAGCAGCGAAAAGGCCACCTACAATGAGCAGTTCTTC.

For the CDR3, the DNA is TGTGCCAGCAGGTCTGGGGGGCGGACAAACAATGAGCAGTTCTTC. This sequence encodes CASRSGGRTNNEQFF. The J gene is TRBJ2-1, the V gene TRBV28; D may match TRBD1 or TRBD2 (6 bases each). Germline values: CDR1 MDHEN, CDR2 SYDVKM. The V gene lost 6 bases and the J gene lost 5 bases, with 17 bases spanning the gap. CDR3 length equals 15 residues.

Written as DNA, the CDR3 is TGTGCCAGCAGCTTGGGTTCGCGAGGGGGTTATGGCTACACCTTC. Amino acid sequence: CASSLGSRGGYGYTF. The chain joins TRBV5-6 to TRBJ1-2; possibly TRBD1 for D (6 bases). In germline, CDR1 is SGHDT, CDR2 YYEEEE. Trimming took 0 bases from V and 5 from J, leaving 14 bases between them. The CDR3 length is 15 residues.

In this sample, this clonotype turned up once. The gene calls are TRBV10-3 and TRBJ1-4; D is possibly TRBD1 (5 bases). The CDR3 sequence is 13 residues long. The germline V and J ends were trimmed by 7 bases and 6 bases, with 12 bases remaining between them. Germline CDR1 ENHRY, CDR2 SYGVKD. The CDR3 bases are TGTGCCATCAACCGGGGGAAGGATGAAAAACTGTTTTTT. Translated: CAINRGKDEKLFF.

The V and J genes are TRBV6-5 and TRBJ1-2; 7 positions match TRBD1. The germline gives CDR1 MNHEY, CDR2 SVGAGI. The J segment lost 11 bases and the V segment lost 6 bases, leaving 6 bases of the junction unmatched. The CDR3 extends over 11 amino acids. CDR3 bases: TGTGCCAGCAGATTAAACAGGGGATACACCTTC. The encoded protein is CASRLNRGYTF.

This chain joins TRBV5-1 and TRBJ2-7, with TRBD1 as a possible D gene (6 bases). V was clipped by 0 bases and J by 3 bases, with 13 bases between them. CDR3 length equals 15 residues. Germline CDR1 reads SGHRS; CDR2 reads YFSETQ. The CDR3 nucleotides read TGCGCCAGCAGCTTGGGGACAGAGATTAACTACGAGCAGTACTTC. Amino acid sequence: CASSLGTEINYEQYF.

The chain recombines TRBV29-1 with TRBJ2-3, with D perhaps given as TRBD1 or TRBD2 (5 bases each). V lost 4 bases and J 6 bases, leaving 14 bases between the germline ends. The germline CDR1 and CDR2 sequences are SQVTM and ANQGSEA. The CDR3 totals 13 residues. The DNA for the CDR3 is TGCAGCGTTGCATGGGACCACCTGGATACGCAGTATTTT. Protein sequence: CSVAWDHLDTQYF.

This clonotype was recorded only once. The J gene is TRBJ2-7, the V gene TRBV2; D might be TRBD1 (6 bases). CDR3 length: 14 residues. Germline CDR1 is SNHLY and CDR2 is FYNNEI. V lost 8 bases, J lost 7 bases, and 21 bases lay in between. The CDR3 here is CASFNRDNRDEQYF. The CDR3 DNA follows: TGTGCCAGCTTCAACCGGGACAATAGGGATGAGCAGTACTTC.

The V and J genes are TRBV9 and TRBJ2-1; D might be TRBD1 (5 bases). Trimming shortened V by 4 bases and J by 0 bases, and 14 bases separated the two germline ends. This CDR3 is built from 16 residues. CDR1 and CDR2 (germline): SGDLS, YYNGEE. CDR3 protein: CASSFGAPSSYNEQFF. The DNA of the CDR3 is TGTGCCAGCAGCTTTGGGGCCCCGAGCTCCTACAATGAGCAGTTCTTC.

The V and J genes are TRBV21-1 and TRBJ2-1; TRBD1 reflects the table's D call only, with no check against the DNA. TRBV21-1 is an annotated pseudogene. The CDR3 is 16 residues long. The CDR3 bases are TGTGCCAGCAGCCCTTCCCGGGACAGGGTAAGCAATGAGCAGTTCTTC. Residues: CASSPSRDRVSNEQFF.

The chain employs TRBV15 and TRBJ1-2; 7 bases fit TRBD1. The CDR3 is made up of 15 amino acids. CDR1 is LNHNV, CDR2 YYDKDF, per germline (reference sequence). V was clipped by 3 bases and J by 4 bases; unmatched bases: 8. CDR3 sequence reads: CATSSPRDRSYGYTF. As DNA, the CDR3 is TGTGCCACCAGCAGCCCCCGGGACAGAAGCTATGGCTACACCTTC. The variable domain in full, completed from reference TRBV15 and TRBJ1-2, reads DAMVIQNPRYQVTQFGKPVTLSCSQTLNHNVMYWYQQKSSQAPKLLFHYYDKDFNNEADTPDNFQSRRPNTSFCFLDIRSPGLGDTAMYLCATSSPRDRSYGYTFGSGTRLTVV.

V is TRBV7-3 and J is TRBJ2-1, with D perhaps matching TRBD2 (5 bases). Germline V gives CDR1 SGHTA, CDR2 FQGTGA. The germline V and J ends were trimmed by 2 bases and 0 bases, with 14 bases remaining between them. The CDR3 has 17 residues. The DNA for the CDR3 is TGTGCCAGCAGCTTATACAGCGGAGTTAGCTCCTACAATGAGCAGTTCTTC. It specifies CASSLYSGVSSYNEQFF.

This clonotype was detected once. The gene calls are TRBV11-3 and TRBJ2-1; no clear D. Trimming removed 1 base from V and 9 bases from J, with 16 bases in between. Germline assignment: CDR1 SGHNT and CDR2 YENEEA. The CDR3 covers 15 residues. The DNA for the CDR3 is TGTGCCAGCAGCTTAGGTAGGGCAGCCGCAACTGAGCAGTTCTTC. It translates to CASSLGRAAATEQFF.

This sequence joins TRBV7-2 and TRBJ2-1, with 11 bases that match TRBD2. The CDR3 consists of 16 residues. V was pared by 7 bases and J by 6 bases, with 11 bases of the junction left unmatched. CDR1 SGHTA and CDR2 FQGNSA come from the germline V gene. The CDR3 is CASTRRRLAGGNEQFF. Written as DNA, the CDR3 is TGTGCCAGCACCCGAAGGAGGCTAGCGGGGGGCAATGAGCAGTTCTTC.